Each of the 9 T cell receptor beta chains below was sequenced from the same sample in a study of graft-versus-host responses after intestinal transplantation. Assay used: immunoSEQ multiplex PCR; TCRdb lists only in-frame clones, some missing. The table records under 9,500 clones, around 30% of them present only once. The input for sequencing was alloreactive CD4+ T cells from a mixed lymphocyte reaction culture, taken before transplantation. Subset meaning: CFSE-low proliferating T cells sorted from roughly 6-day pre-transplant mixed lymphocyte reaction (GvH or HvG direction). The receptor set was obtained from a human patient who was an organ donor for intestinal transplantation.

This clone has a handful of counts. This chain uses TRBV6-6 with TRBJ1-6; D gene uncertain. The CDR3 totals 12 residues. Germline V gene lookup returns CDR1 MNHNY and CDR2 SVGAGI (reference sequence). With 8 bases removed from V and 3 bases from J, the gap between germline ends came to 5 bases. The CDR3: CASGVYNSPLHF. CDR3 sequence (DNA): TGTGCCAGCGGAGTCTATAATTCACCCCTCCACTTT.

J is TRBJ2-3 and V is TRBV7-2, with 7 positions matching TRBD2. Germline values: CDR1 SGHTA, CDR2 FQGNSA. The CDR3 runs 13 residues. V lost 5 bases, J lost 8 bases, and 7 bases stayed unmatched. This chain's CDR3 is CASSPGREGTQYF. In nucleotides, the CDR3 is TGTGCCAGCAGCCCCGGAAGGGAGGGTACGCAGTATTTT. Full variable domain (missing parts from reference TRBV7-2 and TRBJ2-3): GAGVSQSPSNKVTEKGKDVELRCDPISGHTALYWYRQSLGQGLEFLIYFQGNSAPDKSGLPSDRFSAERTGGSVSTLTIQRTQQEDSAVYLCASSPGREGTQYFGPGTRLTVL.

The CDR3 DNA reads TGTGCCAGCAGTTTTAGCGGGGAGTACAATGAGCAGTTCTTC. The encoded protein is CASSFSGEYNEQFF. The chain carries TRBV6-5 and TRBJ2-1, with 8 bases fitting TRBD2. J was trimmed by 4 bases and V by 4 bases; bases with no gene match: 3. The CDR3 consists of 14 residues. CDR1 MNHEY and CDR2 SVGAGI come from the germline V gene.

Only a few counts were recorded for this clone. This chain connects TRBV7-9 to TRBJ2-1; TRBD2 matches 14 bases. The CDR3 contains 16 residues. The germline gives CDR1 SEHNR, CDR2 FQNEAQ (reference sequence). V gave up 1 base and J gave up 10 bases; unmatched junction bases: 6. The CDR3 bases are TGTGCCAGCAGCTTAGGGGGACTAGCGGGAGTGAAGGAGCAGTTCTTC. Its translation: CASSLGGLAGVKEQFF.

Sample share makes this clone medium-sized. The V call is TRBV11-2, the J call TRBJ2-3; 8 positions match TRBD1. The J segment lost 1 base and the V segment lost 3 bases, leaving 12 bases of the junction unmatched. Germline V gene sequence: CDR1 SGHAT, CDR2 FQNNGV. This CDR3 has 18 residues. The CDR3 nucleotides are TGTGCCAGCAGCTTCTATCCCCAATCGACAGGGGGCACAGATACGCAGTATTTT. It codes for CASSFYPQSTGGTDTQYF.

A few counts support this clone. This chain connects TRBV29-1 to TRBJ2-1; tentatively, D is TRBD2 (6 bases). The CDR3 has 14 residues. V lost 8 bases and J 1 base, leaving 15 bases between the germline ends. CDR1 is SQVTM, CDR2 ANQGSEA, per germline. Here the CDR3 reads CSILSGRSYNEQFF. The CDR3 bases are TGCAGCATTCTTAGCGGCCGGTCCTACAATGAGCAGTTCTTC.

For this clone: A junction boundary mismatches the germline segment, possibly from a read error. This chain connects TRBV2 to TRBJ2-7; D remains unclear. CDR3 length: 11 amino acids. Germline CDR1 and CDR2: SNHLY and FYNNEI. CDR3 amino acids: CASSASFEQYF. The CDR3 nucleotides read TGTGCCAGCAGTGCCTCCTTCGAGCAGTACTTC.

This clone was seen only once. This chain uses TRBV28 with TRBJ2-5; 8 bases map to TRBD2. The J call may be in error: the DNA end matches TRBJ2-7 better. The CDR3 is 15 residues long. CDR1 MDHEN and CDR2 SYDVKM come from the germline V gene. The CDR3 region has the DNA TGTGCCAGCAGTTTTCTCGCGGGAGGCACCTACGAGCAGTACTTC. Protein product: CASSFLAGGTYEQYF.

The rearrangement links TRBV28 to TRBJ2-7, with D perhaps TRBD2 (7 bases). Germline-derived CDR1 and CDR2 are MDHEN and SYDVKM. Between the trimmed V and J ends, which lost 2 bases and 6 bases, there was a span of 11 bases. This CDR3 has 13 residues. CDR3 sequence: CASSLGGGGEQYF. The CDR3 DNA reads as TGTGCCAGCAGTTTAGGGGGAGGGGGCGAGCAGTACTTC.